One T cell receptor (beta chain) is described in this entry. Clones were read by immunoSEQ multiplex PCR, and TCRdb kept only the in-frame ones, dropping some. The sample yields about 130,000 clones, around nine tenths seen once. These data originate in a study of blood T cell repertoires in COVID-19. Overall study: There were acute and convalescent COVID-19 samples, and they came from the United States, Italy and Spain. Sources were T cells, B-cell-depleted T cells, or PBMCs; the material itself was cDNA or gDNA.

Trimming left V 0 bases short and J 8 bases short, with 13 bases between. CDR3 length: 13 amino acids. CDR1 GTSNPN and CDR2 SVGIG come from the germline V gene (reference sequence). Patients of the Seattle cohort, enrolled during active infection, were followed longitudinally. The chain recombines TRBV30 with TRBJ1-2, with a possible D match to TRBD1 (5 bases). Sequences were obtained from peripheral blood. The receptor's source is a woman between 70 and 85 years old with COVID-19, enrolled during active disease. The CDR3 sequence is CAWSVLVGPGYTF. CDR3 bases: TGTGCCTGGAGTGTACTTGTGGGGCCGGGCTACACCTTC. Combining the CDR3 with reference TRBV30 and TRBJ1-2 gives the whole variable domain SQTIHQWPATLVQPVGSPLSLECTVEGTSNPNLYWYRQAAGRGLQLLFYSVGIGQISSEVPQNLSASRPQDRQFILSSKKLLLSDSGFYLCAWSVLVGPGYTFGSGTRLTVV.